These 11 T cell receptor beta chains originate from one sample sequenced in a study of blood T cell repertoires in COVID-19. TCRdb keeps only in-frame clones here, not all; method: immunoSEQ multiplex PCR. Of some 530,000 clones listed, approximately 85% are singletons. The source material was peripheral blood. These receptors originate from a human donor in a cohort sampled during active COVID-19.

V gene TRBV7-2 combines with J gene TRBJ1-1; 8 nucleotides match TRBD1. Germline V CDR1 and CDR2: SGHTA, FQGNSA. V shed 0 bases, J shed 4 bases, and the junction held 7 bases outside the gene matches. The CDR3 totals 16 residues. In nucleotides, the CDR3 is TGTGCCAGCAGCTTAGCCGGCTTACAGGGGGGCACTGAAGCTTTCTTT. The encoded protein is CASSLAGLQGGTEAFF.

This CDR3 is CASSIPRQSSGNTIYF. The CDR3 nucleotides are TGTGCCAGTAGTATCCCACGACAGTCCTCTGGAAACACCATATATTTT. The chain employs TRBV19 and TRBJ1-3; D might be TRBD1 (5 bases). V lost 3 bases and J 0 bases, leaving 12 bases between the germline ends. The CDR3 contains 16 residues. Germline V gives CDR1 LNHDA, CDR2 SQIVND (reference sequence).

The rearrangement links TRBV29-1 to TRBJ1-4; a weak D match, TRBD1 (6 bases). CDR3 size: 14 residues. The V end lost 8 bases, the J end lost 7 bases, and 20 bases lay between the germline ends. From germline, CDR1 is SQVTM and CDR2 ANQGSEA. DNA for the CDR3: TGCAGCTGCACGTCGGGGGGCGAGGCTGAAAAACTGTTTTTT. As protein: CSCTSGGEAEKLFF.

This clone occurred once. The chain uses TRBV30 and TRBJ2-1, with TRBD2 identical over 11 bases. The V and J ends lost 4 bases and 10 bases, in that order; junction bases with no gene match: 15. The CDR3 is made up of 16 amino acids. Germline loops: CDR1 GTSNPN, CDR2 SVGIG (reference sequence). The CDR3 coding sequence is TGTGCCTGGAAGTCACCGGGACTAGCGGATCAAGGCGAGCAGTTCTTC. Translated: CAWKSPGLADQGEQFF. Complete variable domain (other parts from reference TRBV30 and TRBJ2-1): SQTIHQWPATLVQPVGSPLSLECTVEGTSNPNLYWYRQAAGRGLQLLFYSVGIGQISSEVPQNLSASRPQDRQFILSSKKLLLSDSGFYLCAWKSPGLADQGEQFFGPGTRLTVL.

The J gene is TRBJ1-3, the V gene TRBV10-2, with TRBD1 as a possible D gene (5 bases). This CDR3 is 15 amino acids long. CDR1 and CDR2 (germline): WSHSY, SAAADI. Trimming removed 0 bases from V and 0 bases from J, with 6 bases in between. The CDR3 loop is CASSESGGSGNTIYF. In nucleotides, the CDR3 is TGCGCCAGCAGTGAGTCGGGGGGCTCTGGAAACACCATATATTTT.

As for this clone: The sample carries other DNA sequences with the same CDR3. The J gene is TRBJ1-1, the V gene TRBV5-1; 8 bases are a match to TRBD1. The CDR3 extends over 15 amino acids. J was trimmed by 0 bases and V by 2 bases; bases with no gene match: 3. The V gene's germline CDR1 is SGHRS and CDR2 YFSETQ. The CDR3 is CASSLGQGVNTEAFF. CDR3 nucleotides: TGCGCCAGCAGCTTAGGACAGGGAGTGAACACTGAAGCTTTCTTT.

The V and J genes are TRBV15 and TRBJ2-2; no clear D gene. The V end was cut by 5 bases, the J end by 5 bases, with 9 bases between. The CDR3 is 13 amino acids. Germline assignment: CDR1 LNHNV and CDR2 YYDKDF (reference sequence). The CDR3 loop is CATSRGATGELFF. As DNA, the CDR3 is TGTGCCACCAGCCGCGGCGCAACCGGGGAGCTGTTTTTT.

This CDR3 is CAISETGGIEVRTEAFF. CDR3 DNA: TGTGCCATCAGCGAGACAGGGGGAATTGAGGTACGCACTGAAGCTTTCTTT. The chain uses TRBV10-3 and TRBJ1-1; 9 bases map to TRBD1. This CDR3 is built from 17 residues. The trim removed 6 bases at V and 4 bases at J, leaving 15 bases unmatched. Germline CDR1 is ENHRY and CDR2 is SYGVKD.

The rearrangement joins TRBV12-3 or TRBV12-4 to TRBJ1-5; D may be TRBD1 (5 bases). Between the trimmed V and J ends, which lost 8 bases and 6 bases, there was a span of 14 bases. This CDR3 comprises 13 residues. CDR3 sequence reads: CASQRGSFQPQHF. CDR3 coding DNA: TGTGCCAGCCAACGGGGGAGTTTTCAGCCCCAGCATTTT.

The chain has TRBV6-5 and TRBJ1-1; D ambiguous. CDR3 length: 15 amino acids. The germline V gene has CDR1 MNHEY and CDR2 SVGAGI. V lost 6 bases to trimming and J lost 4 bases, with 18 bases between them. CDR3 amino acids: CASSPLEWEGTEAFF. CDR3 nucleotides: TGTGCCAGCAGCCCCCTCGAGTGGGAGGGCACTGAAGCTTTCTTT.

This sequence joins TRBV12-3 or TRBV12-4 and TRBJ1-2; no reliable D call. The CDR3 spans 13 residues. V shed 3 bases and J shed 4 bases, with 9 bases lying between them. The chain's CDR3 is CASSLWEAYGYTF. The CDR3 nucleotides are TGTGCCAGCAGTTTGTGGGAGGCCTATGGCTACACCTTC.